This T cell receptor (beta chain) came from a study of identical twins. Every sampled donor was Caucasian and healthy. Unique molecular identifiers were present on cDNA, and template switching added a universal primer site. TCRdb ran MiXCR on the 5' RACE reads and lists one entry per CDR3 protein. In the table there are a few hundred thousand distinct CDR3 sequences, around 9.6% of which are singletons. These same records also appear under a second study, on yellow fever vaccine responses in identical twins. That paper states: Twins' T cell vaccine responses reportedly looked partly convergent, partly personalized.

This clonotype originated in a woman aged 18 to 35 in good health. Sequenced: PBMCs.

CDR3 sequence reads: CSARGPTSPPYNEQFF. CDR3 nucleotides: TGCAGTGCTAGAGGTCCGACTAGCCCTCCCTACAATGAGCAGTTCTTC. The J gene is TRBJ2-1, the V gene TRBV20-1; 7 nucleotides line up with TRBD2. This CDR3 comprises 16 residues. Germline loops: CDR1 DFQATT, CDR2 SNEGSKA (reference sequence). J was trimmed by 2 bases and V by 1 base; bases with no gene match: 8.